The TCR beta chain described here comes from a study of T cell clonotyping in hematopoietic cell transplantation. General observations from the study: Pathologically expanded recipient clonotypes increased progressively from day 30 to day 180 as diversity fell.

As concerns this clone: Its target is unknown.

The CDR3 contains 15 residues. Germline values: CDR1 SEHNR, CDR2 FQNEAQ (reference sequence). V was trimmed by 5 bases and J by 0 bases, leaving 11 bases between them. As to time point: recipient sample about 28 days before transplant, after cytoreduction. Recipients were bled about 28 days pretransplant and at posttransplant days 30, 100, 180. Method: immunoSEQ multiplex PCR; TCRdb's copy keeps in-frame clones and lacks some. The top ten clones hold 3.6% of a sample with about 6,800 clones, around 90% of them seen once. This sample comprised peripheral blood mononuclear cells, obtained before stem cell transplant. The clonotype comes from a man aged 30 to 45 with acute myeloid leukemia. Some clones in this sample may be carry-over from other donors' samples. The chain recombines TRBV7-9 with TRBJ1-3; D gene ambiguous. DNA for the CDR3: TGTGCCAGCAGCCCCATTAATCTCTCTGGAAACACCATATATTTT. Translated: CASSPINLSGNTIYF.